The present T cell receptor (beta chain) was sequenced within a study of blood T cell repertoires in COVID-19. Study context: In each case, the material was cDNA or gDNA derived from T cells, B-cell-depleted T cells, or PBMCs.

Repertoires were generated with immunoSEQ multiplex PCR, while TCRdb's copy carries only in-frame clones and drops some. The table records under 75,000 clones, about 73% of them present only once. Looked up from germline, CDR1 is LNHDA and CDR2 is SQIVND (reference sequence). The CDR3 is 15 residues long. V shed 8 bases and J 7 bases; nucleotides not matched to a gene: 11. Sequenced material: peripheral blood. The chain employs TRBV19 and TRBJ1-4, with TRBD1 identical over 9 bases. The receptor's source is a woman between 50 and 59 years old with active or convalescent COVID-19. The CDR3 spells CASSPAGTGSEKLFF. The CDR3 nucleotides are TGTGCCAGTTCCCCGGCCGGGACAGGGTCTGAAAAACTGTTTTTT.